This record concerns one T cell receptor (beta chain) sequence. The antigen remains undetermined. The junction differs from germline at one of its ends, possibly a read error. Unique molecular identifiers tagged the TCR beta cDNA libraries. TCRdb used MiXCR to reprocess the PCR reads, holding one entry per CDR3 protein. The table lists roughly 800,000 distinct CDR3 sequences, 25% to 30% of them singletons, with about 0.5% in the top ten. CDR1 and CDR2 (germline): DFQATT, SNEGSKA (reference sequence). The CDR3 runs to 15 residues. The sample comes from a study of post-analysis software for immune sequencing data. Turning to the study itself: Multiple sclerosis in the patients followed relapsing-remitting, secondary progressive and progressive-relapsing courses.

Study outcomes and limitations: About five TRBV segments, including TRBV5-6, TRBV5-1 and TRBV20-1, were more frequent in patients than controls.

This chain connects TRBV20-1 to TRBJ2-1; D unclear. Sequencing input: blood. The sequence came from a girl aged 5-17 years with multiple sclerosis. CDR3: CSARDRIGSYNEQFF. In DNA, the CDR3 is TGCAGTGCCAGAGATCGTATCGGATCCTACAATGAGCAGTTCTTC.